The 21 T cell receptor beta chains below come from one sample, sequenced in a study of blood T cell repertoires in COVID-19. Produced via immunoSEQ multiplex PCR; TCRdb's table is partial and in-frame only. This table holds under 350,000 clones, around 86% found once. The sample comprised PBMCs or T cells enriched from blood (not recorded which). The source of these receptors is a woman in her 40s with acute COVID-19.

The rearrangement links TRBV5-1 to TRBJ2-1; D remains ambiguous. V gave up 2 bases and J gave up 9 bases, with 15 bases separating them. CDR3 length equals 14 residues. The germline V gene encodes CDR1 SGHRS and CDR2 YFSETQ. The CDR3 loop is CASSFQAPLGEQFF. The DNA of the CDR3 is TGCGCCAGCAGCTTCCAAGCCCCTCTCGGTGAGCAGTTCTTC.

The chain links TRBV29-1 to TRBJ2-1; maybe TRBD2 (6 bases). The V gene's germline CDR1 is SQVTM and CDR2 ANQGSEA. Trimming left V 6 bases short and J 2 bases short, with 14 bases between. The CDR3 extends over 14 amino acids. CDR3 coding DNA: TGCAGCGTGGCCGGGGGTAGAGCCTACAATGAGCAGTTCTTC. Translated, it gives CSVAGGRAYNEQFF.

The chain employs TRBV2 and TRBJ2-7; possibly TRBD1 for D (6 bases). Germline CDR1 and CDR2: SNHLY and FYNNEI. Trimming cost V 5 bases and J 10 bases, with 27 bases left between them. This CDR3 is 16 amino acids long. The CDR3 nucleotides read TGTGCCAGCAGTCGTAATCGACCGAAACAGGGTTCAGAACAGTACTTC. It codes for CASSRNRPKQGSEQYF.

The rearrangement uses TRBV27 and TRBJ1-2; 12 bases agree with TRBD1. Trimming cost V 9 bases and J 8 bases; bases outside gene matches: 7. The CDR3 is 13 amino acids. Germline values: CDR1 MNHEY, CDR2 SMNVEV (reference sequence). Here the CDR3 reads CASRGTGGAGYTF. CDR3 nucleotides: TGTGCCAGTCGCGGGACAGGGGGCGCGGGCTACACCTTC.

The CDR3 reads CASSLRQGGIGEAFF. The CDR3 coding sequence is TGTGCCAGCAGCCTTCGACAGGGGGGTATCGGTGAAGCTTTCTTT. The chain carries TRBV7-2 and TRBJ1-1; 9 bases map to TRBD1. The CDR3 runs to 15 residues. The J segment lost 7 bases and the V segment lost 5 bases, leaving 11 bases of the junction unmatched. The V gene's germline CDR1 is SGHTA and CDR2 FQGNSA. The full variable domain, completed using reference TRBV7-2 and TRBJ1-1, is GAGVSQSPSNKVTEKGKDVELRCDPISGHTALYWYRQSLGQGLEFLIYFQGNSAPDKSGLPSDRFSAERTGGSVSTLTIQRTQQEDSAVYLCASSLRQGGIGEAFFGQGTRLTVV.

The CDR3 bases are TGTGCCAGTAGTATAGGGCCAGGGGGCTTGAGCGGGGAGCTGTTTTTT. Protein sequence: CASSIGPGGLSGELFF. The chain is built from TRBV19 and TRBJ2-2, with 8 positions matching TRBD1. The germline gives CDR1 LNHDA, CDR2 SQIVND (reference sequence). The CDR3 loop spans 16 amino acids. The trim removed 1 base at V and 7 bases at J, leaving 8 bases unmatched.

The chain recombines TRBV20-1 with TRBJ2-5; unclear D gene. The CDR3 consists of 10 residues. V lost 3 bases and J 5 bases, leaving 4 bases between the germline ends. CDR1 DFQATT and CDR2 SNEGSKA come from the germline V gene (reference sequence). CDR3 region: CSASEETQYF. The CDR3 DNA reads TGCAGTGCTAGCGAGGAGACCCAGTACTTC.

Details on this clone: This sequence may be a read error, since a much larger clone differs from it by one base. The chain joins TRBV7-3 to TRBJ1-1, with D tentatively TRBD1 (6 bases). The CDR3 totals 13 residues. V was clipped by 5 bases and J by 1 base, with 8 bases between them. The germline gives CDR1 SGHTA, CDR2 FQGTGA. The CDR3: CASSPTGNTEAFF. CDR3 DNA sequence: TGTGCCAGCAGCCCGACAGGGAACACTGAAGCTTTCTTT.

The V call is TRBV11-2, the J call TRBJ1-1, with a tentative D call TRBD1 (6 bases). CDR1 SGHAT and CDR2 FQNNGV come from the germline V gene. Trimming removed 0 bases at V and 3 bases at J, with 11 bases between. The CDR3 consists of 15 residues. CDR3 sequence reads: CASSLELDSYTEAFF. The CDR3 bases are TGTGCCAGCAGCTTAGAGCTGGACAGCTACACTGAAGCTTTCTTT.

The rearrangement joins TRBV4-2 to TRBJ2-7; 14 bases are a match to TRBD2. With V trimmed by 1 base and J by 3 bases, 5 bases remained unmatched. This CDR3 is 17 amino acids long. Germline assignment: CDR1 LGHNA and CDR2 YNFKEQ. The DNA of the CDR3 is TGTGCCAGCAGCCAAGGTGGGACTAGCGGGAGTGTCTACGAGCAGTACTTC. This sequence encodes CASSQGGTSGSVYEQYF.

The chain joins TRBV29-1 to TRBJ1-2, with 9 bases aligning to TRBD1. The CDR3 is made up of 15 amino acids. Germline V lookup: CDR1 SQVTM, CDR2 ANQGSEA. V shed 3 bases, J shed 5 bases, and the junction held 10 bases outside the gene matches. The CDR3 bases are TGCAGCGTTGAGGGCACACAGGGGGCATCGTATGGCTACACCTTC. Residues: CSVEGTQGASYGYTF. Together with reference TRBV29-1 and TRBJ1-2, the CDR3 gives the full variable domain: SAVISQKPSRDICQRGTSLTIQCQVDSQVTMMFWYRQQPGQSLTLIATANQGSEATYESGFVIDKFPISRPNLTFSTLTVSNMSPEDSSIYLCSVEGTQGASYGYTFGSGTRLTVV.

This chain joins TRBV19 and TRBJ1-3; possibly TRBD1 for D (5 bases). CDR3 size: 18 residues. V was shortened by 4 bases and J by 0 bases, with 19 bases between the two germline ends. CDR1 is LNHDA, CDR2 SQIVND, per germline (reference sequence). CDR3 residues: CASSNPLWTLASGNTIYF. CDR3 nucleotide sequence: TGTGCCAGTAGTAACCCCCTGTGGACACTGGCCTCTGGAAACACCATATATTTT. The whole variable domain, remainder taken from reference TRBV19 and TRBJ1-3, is DGGITQSPKYLFRKEGQNVTLSCEQNLNHDAMYWYRQDPGQGLRLIYYSQIVNDFQKGDIAEGYSVSREKKESFPLTVTSAQKNPTAFYLCASSNPLWTLASGNTIYFGEGSWLTVV.

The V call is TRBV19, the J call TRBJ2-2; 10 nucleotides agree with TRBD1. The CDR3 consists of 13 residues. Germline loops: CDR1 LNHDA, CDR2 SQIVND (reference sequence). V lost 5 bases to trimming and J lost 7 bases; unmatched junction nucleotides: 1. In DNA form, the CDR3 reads TGTGCCAGTAGTGGACAGGGGGGCGGGGAGCTGTTTTTT. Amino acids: CASSGQGGGELFF.

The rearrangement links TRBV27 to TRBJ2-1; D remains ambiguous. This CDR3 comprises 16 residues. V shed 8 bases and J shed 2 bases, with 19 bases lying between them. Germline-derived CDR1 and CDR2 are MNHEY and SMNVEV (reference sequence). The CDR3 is CASSKASSGAYNEQFF. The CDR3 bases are TGTGCCAGCTCCAAGGCCTCTTCAGGCGCCTACAATGAGCAGTTCTTC.

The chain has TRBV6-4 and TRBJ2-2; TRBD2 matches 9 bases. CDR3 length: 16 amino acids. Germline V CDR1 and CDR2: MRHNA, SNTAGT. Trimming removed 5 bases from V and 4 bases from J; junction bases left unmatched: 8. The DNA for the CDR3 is TGTGCCAGCAGTCGTCTAGCGGGGTCGGGCACCGGGGAGCTGTTTTTT. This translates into CASSRLAGSGTGELFF.

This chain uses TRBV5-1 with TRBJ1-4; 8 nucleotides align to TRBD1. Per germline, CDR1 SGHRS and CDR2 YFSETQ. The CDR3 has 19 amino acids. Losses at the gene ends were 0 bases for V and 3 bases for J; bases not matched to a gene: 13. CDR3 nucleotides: TGCGCCAGCAGCTTGGGGTTCGGAACAGGGGGACTTGCTAATGAAAAACTGTTTTTT. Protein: CASSLGFGTGGLANEKLFF.

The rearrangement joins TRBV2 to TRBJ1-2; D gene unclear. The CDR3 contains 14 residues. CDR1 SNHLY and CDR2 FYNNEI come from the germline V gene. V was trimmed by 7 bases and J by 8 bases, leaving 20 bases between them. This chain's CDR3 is CASTQQSRSEGYTF. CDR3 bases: TGTGCCAGCACCCAGCAGTCTAGGTCGGAAGGCTACACCTTC.

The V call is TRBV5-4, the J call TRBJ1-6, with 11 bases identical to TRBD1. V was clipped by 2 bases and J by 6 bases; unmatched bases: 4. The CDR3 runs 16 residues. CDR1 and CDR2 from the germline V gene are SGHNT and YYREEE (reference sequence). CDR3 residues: CASSFGQGATNSPLHF. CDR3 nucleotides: TGTGCCAGCAGCTTTGGACAGGGGGCAACTAATTCACCCCTCCACTTT.

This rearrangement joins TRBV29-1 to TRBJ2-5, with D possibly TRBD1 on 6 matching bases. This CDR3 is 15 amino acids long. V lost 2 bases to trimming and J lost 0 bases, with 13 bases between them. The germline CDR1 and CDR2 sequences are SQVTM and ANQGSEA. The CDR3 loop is CSVETGHEYQETQYF. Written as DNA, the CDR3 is TGCAGCGTTGAAACGGGACACGAGTACCAAGAGACCCAGTACTTC.

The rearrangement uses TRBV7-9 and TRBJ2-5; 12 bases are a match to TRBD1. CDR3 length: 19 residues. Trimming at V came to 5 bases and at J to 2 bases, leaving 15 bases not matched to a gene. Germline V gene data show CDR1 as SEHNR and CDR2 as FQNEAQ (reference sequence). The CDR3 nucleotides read TGTGCCAGCAGCACCCCGGGACAGGGGGCGTGGGGGGGTCAAGAGACCCAGTACTTC. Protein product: CASSTPGQGAWGGQETQYF. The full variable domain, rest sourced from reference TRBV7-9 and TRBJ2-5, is DTGVSQNPRHKITKRGQNVTFRCDPISEHNRLYWYRQTLGQGPEFLTYFQNEAQLEKSRLLSDRFSAERPKGSFSTLEIQRTEQGDSAMYLCASSTPGQGAWGGQETQYFGPGTRLLVL.

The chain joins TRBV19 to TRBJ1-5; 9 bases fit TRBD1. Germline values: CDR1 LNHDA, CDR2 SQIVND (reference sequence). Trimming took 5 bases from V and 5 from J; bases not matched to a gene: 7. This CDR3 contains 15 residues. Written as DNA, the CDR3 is TGTGCCAGTAGTCCCGGGACAGGGTTCCATCAGCCCCAGCATTTT. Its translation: CASSPGTGFHQPQHF.